These 2 T cell receptor beta chains originate from one sample sequenced in a study of vaccination and CD4 T cells after COVID-19. Sequence data for DNA of cultured CD4+ T cells were generated by the Oncomine TCR Beta short-read assay. In TCRdb, the PCR reads were re-called with MiXCR into one record per CDR3 protein. The data contain 10,000 to 13,000 distinct CDR3 sequences, roughly 31% of them singletons. Treatment denoted: roughly 11-day PBMC culture with coronavirus spike peptide pools or control peptides (ViraFEST assay). Their specific antigens are unknown. Sequenced material: CD4+ T cells from blood, cultured in vitro. The origin of the receptors is a human donor who had recovered from COVID-19.

Remarks on this clonotype: Relative to the germline gene, one junction end is altered; a read error may explain this. This chain uses TRBV12-3 or TRBV12-4 with TRBJ2-5, with D possibly being TRBD1 or TRBD2 (6 bases each). The CDR3 has 13 residues. Written as DNA, the CDR3 is TGTGCCAGCAGTTCTGGTAGGGGGGAGACCCGGTACTTC. Its translation is CASSSGRGETRYF.

This clonotype was found a few times. The J gene is TRBJ1-1, the V gene TRBV20-1; 7 nucleotides align to TRBD1. With 6 bases clipped from V and 1 base from J, the junction kept 5 bases outside the gene matches. The CDR3 has 13 residues. The germline gives CDR1 DFQATT, CDR2 SNEGSKA (reference sequence). The CDR3 here is CSANRGQNTEAFF. The CDR3 DNA reads as TGCAGTGCCAACAGGGGCCAGAACACTGAAGCTTTCTTT.